This T cell receptor beta chain was sequenced in a study of T cells in Graves' hyperthyroidism and ophthalmopathy. Germline V gives CDR1 LNHDA, CDR2 SQIVND (reference sequence). The CDR3 has 13 residues. The germline V and J ends were trimmed by 7 bases and 2 bases, with 9 bases remaining between them. This clonotype was seen repeatedly, ten times or more. Amplification of TCR beta CDR3 regions was performed using RNA transcripts as template. HTBI primers drove first-round RT-PCR of the TCR CDR3. MiXCR, run by TCRdb on the multiplex PCR reads, gives a single entry per CDR3 protein. Here the sample spans roughly 700,000 distinct CDR3 sequences, roughly a third being singletons.

Sample: blood. V and J are TRBV19 and TRBJ1-5; TRBD1 is a possible D gene (5 bases). The clonotype comes from a woman aged 40 to 50 with Graves' hyperthyroidism. The chain's CDR3 is CASKAQGNQPQHF. The CDR3 region has the DNA TGTGCCAGTAAGGCACAGGGCAATCAGCCCCAGCATTTT.